In this sample, the clone carrying this T cell receptor (beta chain) turned up a few times. Its antigen is unidentified. This record belongs to a study of human T cells and chemical hapten exposure. Whole-study results and caveats: TCRs above 1 in 1000 frequency did not change with DPC sensitization.

Individual cDNA molecules received unique molecular identifiers in the library. TCRdb used MiXCR to reprocess the RACE reads, holding one entry per CDR3 protein. The data show some 94,000 distinct CDR3 sequences, 9.5% to 15% seen once. CDR3 size: 20 residues. Sample time point: patch test 1, 2 weeks after DPC sensitization. The treatment denotes: therapeutic diphenylcyclopropenone sensitization with weekly scalp DPC. The study drew its donors from alopecia patients who were 18 to 70 years old and suitable for DPC. This sample comprised whole blood, obtained in connection with sensitization to the hapten diphenylcyclopropenone (DPC). The chain links TRBV21-1 to TRBJ2-2; the table's D call, TRBD1, was not checked against the DNA. TRBV21-1 is listed as a pseudogene. The sequence was collected from a woman aged 35 to 49 with alopecia areata. Some clones in this sample may be carry-over from other donors' samples. CDR3 in amino acids: CASSNGSAGTGEDYPGELFF. In nucleotides, the CDR3 is TGTGCCAGCAGCAACGGGTCCGCTGGGACAGGGGAGGATTATCCCGGGGAGCTGTTTTTT.